A selection of T cell receptor beta chains follows, all from one sample in a study of blood T cell repertoires in COVID-19. Produced via immunoSEQ multiplex PCR; TCRdb's table is partial and in-frame only. The repertoire holds 340,000 or so clones, with 87% as singletons. Sequenced sample: peripheral blood. Source of these receptors: a middle-aged man with active or convalescent COVID-19. Each CDR3 is given without its conserved first and last residue.

v_gene: TRBV14; CDR3aa: ASRPTRSYEQY
v_gene: TRBV21-1; CDR3aa: ASSKNSLPAF
v_gene: TRBV28; CDR3aa: ASTLAGGYGYT
v_gene: TRBV27; CDR3aa: ASRSGTGLSGNEQF
v_gene: TRBV3-1/TRBV3-2; CDR3aa: ASSPGTSSYEQY
v_gene: TRBV19; CDR3aa: ASSITADRRNTEAF
v_gene: TRBV5-1; CDR3aa: ASSLTAETYGYT
v_gene: TRBV4-3; CDR3aa: ASSPQTRNTQY
v_gene: TRBV25-1; CDR3aa: ASSGGTSGYEQY
v_gene: TRBV28; CDR3aa: ASSGDNNQPQH
v_gene: TRBV30; CDR3aa: ASGTGSSGANVLT
v_gene: TRBV3-1/TRBV3-2; CDR3aa: ASSQDWGTGRETQY
v_gene: TRBV5-1; CDR3aa: ASSLRGGNTEAF
v_gene: TRBV3-1/TRBV3-2; CDR3aa: ASRGRVLGANVLT
v_gene: TRBV6-1; CDR3aa: ASSESVNYGYT
v_gene: TRBV28; CDR3aa: ASSPAGETQY
v_gene: TRBV7-2; CDR3aa: ASSLAPGAGGPYEQY
v_gene: TRBV2; CDR3aa: ASSERTGLSYEQY
v_gene: TRBV18; CDR3aa: ASSPGTNSYEQY
v_gene: TRBV7-2; CDR3aa: ASSLFGRTKNIQY
v_gene: TRBV24-1; CDR3aa: ATSDPGTNTEAF
v_gene: TRBV6-6; CDR3aa: ASSYPGDSGNTIY
v_gene: TRBV15; CDR3aa: ATSRDVMNEQF
v_gene: TRBV9; CDR3aa: ASSVVQGAGETQY
v_gene: TRBV2; CDR3aa: ASSVESDQPQH
v_gene: TRBV6-2/TRBV6-3; CDR3aa: ASSYLGQLNTEAF
v_gene: TRBV5-1; CDR3aa: ASSFNRGNSPLH
v_gene: TRBV6-5; CDR3aa: ATEATSGGYQQY
v_gene: TRBV18; CDR3aa: ASSGLAGARYEQY
v_gene: TRBV9; CDR3aa: ASSVVDSADIQY
v_gene: TRBV5-4; CDR3aa: ASSLEPRQKFENTEAF
v_gene: TRBV7-9; CDR3aa: ATPGDRGPSEAF
v_gene: TRBV2; CDR3aa: ASSSGLAGGLDEQF
v_gene: TRBV4-1; CDR3aa: ASSQEFGQGMVGLYSPLH
v_gene: TRBV11-2; CDR3aa: ASSSTFAGTTNEKLF
v_gene: TRBV5-1; CDR3aa: ASSLVSITTSANTGELF
v_gene: TRBV5-4; CDR3aa: ASSLAGRGPNYGYT
v_gene: TRBV28; CDR3aa: ASSFIGQPYNEQF
v_gene: TRBV6-5; CDR3aa: ASSYSWDRDGYT
v_gene: TRBV7-9; CDR3aa: ASSLLLGGSDTAF
v_gene: TRBV2; CDR3aa: ASSLDGNYGYT
v_gene: TRBV18; CDR3aa: ASSRANIADTQY
v_gene: TRBV4-3; CDR3aa: ASSQTDRELYGYT
v_gene: TRBV7-9; CDR3aa: ASSLGIGTDTQY
v_gene: TRBV14; CDR3aa: ASSQGQNYGYT
v_gene: TRBV6-6; CDR3aa: ASRLADRSYEQY
v_gene: TRBV5-5; CDR3aa: ASSLVGRSTEAF
v_gene: TRBV15; CDR3aa: ATRTDRGNPYEQY
v_gene: TRBV4-3; CDR3aa: ASSERDRRNSPLH
v_gene: TRBV19; CDR3aa: ASKEGYSYNEQF
v_gene: TRBV11-2; CDR3aa: ASSLILAGNTIY
v_gene: TRBV5-1; CDR3aa: ASSMIGGQGAGYT
v_gene: TRBV7-8; CDR3aa: ASSPGQGWGNTIY